The T cell receptor (beta chain) described here comes from a study of OX40 agonist ivuxolimab in advanced cancers. The table came from immunoSEQ multiplex PCR; TCRdb's copy has only in-frame clones and leaves some out. Of 100,000 or so clones in the sample, 80% to 90% are singletons; the top ten hold around 5.2%. The germline gives CDR1 SGHAT, CDR2 FQDESV (reference sequence). V was cut by 1 base and J by 6 bases, with 18 bases left in between. This CDR3 has 16 residues. The chain carries TRBV11-1 and TRBJ1-1; the D gene is possibly TRBD1 (6 bases). The source material was CD4+ or CD8+ T cells sorted from blood, sampled in a trial of the OX40 agonist ivuxolimab. The receptor was isolated from an adult with an advanced solid tumor such as melanoma, head and neck, liver or kidney cancer. The CDR3 coding sequence is TGTGCCAGCAGCTTAGTACGGGGGCGCAACAACCCTGAAGCTTTCTTT. This codes for CASSLVRGRNNPEAFF.